This T cell receptor (beta chain) was documented in a study of Ad26.COV2.S vaccination and SARS-CoV-2 variants. Broader study findings: Vaccine recipients and placebo recipients showed similar non-spike TCR breadth. Marked by substantial breadth, spike-specific CD8+ and CD4+ T cell responses were reportedly seen after vaccination.

The data were produced by immunoSEQ multiplex PCR, yet TCRdb's version contains in-frame clones alone and is incomplete. The sample holds some 400,000 clones, about 89% seen once. With respect to this clone: The antigen is not known.

Treatment in this sample: 15 to 20 received Ad26.COV2.S at low or high dose, single or two shots; about 5 received placebo; per-sample allocation not given. The samples were gathered on day 63 after the first injection of vaccine or placebo. CDR1 and CDR2 from the germline V gene are ENHRY and SYGVKD. The CDR3 has 15 amino acids. Trimming took off 1 base at V and 4 bases at J, with 13 bases between the two ends. The sequences come from peripheral blood, collected in a trial of Ad26.COV2.S vaccine versus placebo. The clonotype was recovered from a person aged 18-60 years who received the Ad26.COV2.S COVID-19 vaccine or a placebo. The chain uses TRBV10-3 and TRBJ2-5; D tentatively fits TRBD1 or TRBD2 (7 bases each). In DNA form, the CDR3 reads TGTGCCATCAGTGAGTTCAGGGGGGGCGGAGAGACCCAGTACTTC. Amino acid sequence: CAISEFRGGGETQYF.